The clone carrying this TCR beta chain has just one count. Only in-frame clones appear in the TCRdb table, and some are missing; sequencing was by immunoSEQ multiplex PCR. The table shows approximately 210,000 clones, with about 82% occurring only once. Between the trimmed V and J ends, which lost 3 bases and 2 bases, there was a span of 10 bases. The CDR3 length is 14 residues. The V gene's germline CDR1 is SEHNR and CDR2 FQNEAQ (reference sequence). This sample was included in a study of cytomegalovirus exposure and HLA in healthy donors. This TCR was sampled from a woman aged 18-30 years in good health and CMV-seronegative. The V gene is TRBV7-9, the J gene TRBJ1-2; tentatively, D is TRBD1 (5 bases). Sequences were obtained from PBMCs. The CDR3 DNA sequence: TGTGCCAGCAGCTTGGGACTTTCCAACTATGGCTACACCTTC. Translated, it gives CASSLGLSNYGYTF.